This TCR beta chain is drawn from a study of T cells in Graves' hyperthyroidism and ophthalmopathy. CDR3 size: 15 residues. Germline trimming cut 9 bases from V and 2 bases from J; bases unmatched to any gene: 12. Looked up from germline, CDR1 is SNHLY and CDR2 is FYNNEI. Uncontrolled infection, other autoimmune disease, pregnancy or lactation barred patients from enrollment. PBMCs were derived from about 10 ml fresh peripheral blood. Amplified TCR beta CDR3 regions came from RNA transcripts. A set of HTBI primers served as the primers for a first-round RT-PCR of the TCR CDR3. A single record per CDR3 protein comes from TCRdb applying MiXCR to the multiplex PCR reads. The data contain approximately 490,000 distinct CDR3 sequences, about 22% of them seen just once; the ten biggest clones take up approximately 49%.

The V and J genes are TRBV2 and TRBJ2-5, with 7 positions matching TRBD2. Specimen: blood. The clonotype originates from a woman aged 70-85 years with Graves' ophthalmopathy. CDR3 sequence: CASGGVQRSQETQYF. CDR3 sequence (DNA): TGTGCCAGTGGGGGGGTCCAGCGGAGTCAAGAGACCCAGTACTTC.